This TCR beta chain is from a study of blood T cells in healthy people across ages. A second PCR of about 7 to 12 cycles used a sample-barcoded 5' primer and a J-beta primer mix. TCRdb redid the calling of the 5' RACE reads with MiXCR, one entry per CDR3 protein. This table holds 850,000 to 1,000,000 distinct CDR3 sequences, roughly 47% found once. This CDR3 comprises 14 residues. Trimming removed 3 bases at V and 6 bases at J, with 15 bases between. The receptor was derived from a woman aged 55-70 years in good health. Specimen: blood. The V gene is TRBV12-3 or TRBV12-4, the J gene TRBJ2-7; weak D call: TRBD2 (6 bases). The CDR3 coding sequence is TGTGCCAGCAGTTTGGTCGGGGGAACGGGCGAGCAGTACTTC. Translating gives CASSLVGGTGEQYF.